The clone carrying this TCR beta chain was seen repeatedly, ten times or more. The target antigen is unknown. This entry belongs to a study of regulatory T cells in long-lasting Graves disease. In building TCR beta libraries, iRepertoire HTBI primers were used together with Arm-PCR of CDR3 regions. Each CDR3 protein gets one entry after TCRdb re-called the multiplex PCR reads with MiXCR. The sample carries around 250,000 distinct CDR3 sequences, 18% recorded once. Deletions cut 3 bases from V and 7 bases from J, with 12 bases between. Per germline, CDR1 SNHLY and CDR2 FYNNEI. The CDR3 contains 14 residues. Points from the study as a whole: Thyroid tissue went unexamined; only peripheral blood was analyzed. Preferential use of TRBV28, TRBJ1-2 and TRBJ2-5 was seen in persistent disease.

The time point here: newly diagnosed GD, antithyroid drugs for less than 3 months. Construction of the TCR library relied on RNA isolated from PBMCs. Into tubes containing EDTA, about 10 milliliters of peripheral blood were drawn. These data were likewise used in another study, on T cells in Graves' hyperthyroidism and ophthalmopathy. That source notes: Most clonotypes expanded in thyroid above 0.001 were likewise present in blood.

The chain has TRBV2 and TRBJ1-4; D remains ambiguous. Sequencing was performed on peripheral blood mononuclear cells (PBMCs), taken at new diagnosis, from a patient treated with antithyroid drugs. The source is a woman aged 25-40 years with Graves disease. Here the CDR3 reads CASSEGLRGEKLFF. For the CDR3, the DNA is TGTGCCAGCAGTGAGGGATTACGGGGTGAAAAACTGTTTTTT.